Listed below are T cell receptor beta chains from one sample, sequenced in a study of human T cells and chemical hapten exposure. TCRdb processed the RACE reads anew with MiXCR; each CDR3 protein has one entry. The sample carries over 300,000 distinct CDR3 sequences, approximately 5.1% recorded once. Specimen: whole blood, collected in connection with sensitization to the hapten diphenylcyclopropenone (DPC). These receptors were obtained from a woman aged 45-65 years with alopecia areata. Some clones in this sample may be carry-over from other donors' samples. The CDR3 runs from the conserved cysteine through the conserved F or W. A D gene is named only where the DNA matches it firmly. Size is stated for part of the rows, as once, few or many counts, or as a class when the clone is expanded.

clone_size d_call j_call v_call cdr3_aa cdr3_nt
many TRBD2 TRBJ2-3 TRBV2 CASPVAGGSTDTQYF TGTGCCAGCCCCGTAGCGGGGGGGAGCACAGATACGCAGTATTTT
few . TRBJ2-3 TRBV2 CASSEFRSTDTQYF TGTGCCAGCAGTGAATTCAGGAGCACAGATACGCAGTATTTT
many . TRBJ1-1 TRBV6-5 CASSYSVFRENTEAFF TGTGCCAGCAGTTACTCGGTTTTCAGGGAGAACACTGAAGCTTTCTTT
many TRBD2 TRBJ2-7 TRBV9 CASSAGLAGGTEQYF TGTGCCAGCAGCGCAGGACTAGCGGGGGGCACCGAGCAGTACTTC
. TRBD2 TRBJ2-3 TRBV4-2 CASSQEGTSGNTDTQYF TGTGCCAGCAGCCAAGAAGGCACTAGCGGTAACACAGATACGCAGTATTTT
many . TRBJ2-7 TRBV6-5 CASSYGRGPSYEQYF TGTGCCAGCAGTTACGGGCGGGGGCCCTCCTACGAGCAGTACTTC
few . TRBJ1-5 TRBV2 CASSNIDSGNQPQHF TGTGCCAGCAGTAATATAGACAGCGGAAATCAGCCCCAGCATTTT
many TRBD1 TRBJ1-5 TRBV28 CASRRQGARNQPQHF TGTGCCAGCAGGAGACAGGGGGCGCGCAATCAGCCCCAGCATTTT
few TRBD1 TRBJ1-3 TRBV29-1 CSVPGQGENTIYF TGCAGCGTTCCCGGACAGGGAGAGAACACCATATATTTT
. TRBD2 TRBJ2-3 TRBV6-1 CASGGPSGGAPDTQYF TGTGCCAGCGGGGGTCCTAGCGGGGGGGCCCCAGATACGCAGTATTTT
. . TRBJ1-5 TRBV29-1 CSVEESFGQPQHF TGCAGCGTTGAAGAGTCTTTTGGTCAGCCCCAGCATTTT
many TRBD2 TRBJ2-7 TRBV6-6 CASSPPGVSGTYEQYF TGTGCCAGCAGTCCCCCCGGGGTTAGCGGGACCTACGAGCAGTACTTC
few . TRBJ2-6 TRBV12-3/TRBV12-4 CASSADWSGANVLTF TGTGCCAGCAGTGCAGACTGGTCTGGGGCCAACGTCCTGACTTTC
many TRBD1 TRBJ1-5 TRBV12-3/TRBV12-4 CASSLDRGTGRPQHF TGTGCCAGCAGCCTGGACAGGGGGACGGGGCGGCCCCAGCATTTT
many TRBD1 TRBJ2-1 TRBV29-1 CSAGQVYNEQFF TGCAGCGCCGGACAGGTCTACAATGAGCAGTTCTTC
many TRBD2 TRBJ2-7 TRBV4-2 CASSQGPTSGSYEQYF TGTGCCAGCAGCCAAGGCCCGACTAGCGGGAGTTACGAGCAGTACTTC
many TRBD2 TRBJ2-7 TRBV20-1 CSARGTSTYEQYF TGCAGTGCTAGAGGGACTAGCACATACGAGCAGTACTTC
. TRBD1 TRBJ1-2 TRBV5-1 CASSFEGTGGSNYGYTF TGCGCCAGCAGCTTTGAAGGGACAGGGGGCTCTAACTATGGCTACACCTTC
many . TRBJ2-6 TRBV5-6 CASSLAPTGAGANVLTF TGTGCCAGCAGCTTGGCCCCGACTGGAGCTGGGGCCAACGTCCTGACTTTC
few . TRBJ1-1 TRBV30 CAWSVRAGTEAFF TGTGCCTGGAGTGTAAGAGCGGGCACTGAAGCTTTCTTT
many TRBD2 TRBJ2-3 TRBV7-2 CASSSQGGGGTDTQYF TGTGCCAGCAGCTCTCAAGGCGGGGGAGGAACAGATACGCAGTATTTT
many TRBD2 TRBJ2-3 TRBV10-3 CAISNSGRDTDTQYF TGTGCCATCAGCAATAGCGGGAGGGACACAGATACGCAGTATTTT
. TRBD1 TRBJ1-5 TRBV6-2/TRBV6-3 CASSYDPTGGFNQPQHF TGTGCCAGCAGTTACGACCCGACAGGGGGTTTCAATCAGCCCCAGCATTTT
. TRBD1 TRBJ1-5 TRBV29-1 CSVIQGAGQPQHF TGCAGCGTGATACAGGGGGCTGGGCAGCCCCAGCATTTT
. TRBD1 TRBJ2-3 TRBV10-3 CAISEGQGRDTQYF TGTGCCATCAGCGAGGGACAGGGTAGGGATACGCAGTATTTT
. TRBD2 TRBJ2-1 TRBV15 CATSRARLAGDEQFF TGTGCCACCAGCAGAGCCCGACTAGCGGGTGACGAGCAGTTCTTC
few . TRBJ1-5 TRBV6-1 CASSPYEGRPAQGNQPQHF TGTGCCAGCAGCCCGTATGAGGGGCGCCCGGCCCAAGGCAATCAGCCCCAGCATTTT